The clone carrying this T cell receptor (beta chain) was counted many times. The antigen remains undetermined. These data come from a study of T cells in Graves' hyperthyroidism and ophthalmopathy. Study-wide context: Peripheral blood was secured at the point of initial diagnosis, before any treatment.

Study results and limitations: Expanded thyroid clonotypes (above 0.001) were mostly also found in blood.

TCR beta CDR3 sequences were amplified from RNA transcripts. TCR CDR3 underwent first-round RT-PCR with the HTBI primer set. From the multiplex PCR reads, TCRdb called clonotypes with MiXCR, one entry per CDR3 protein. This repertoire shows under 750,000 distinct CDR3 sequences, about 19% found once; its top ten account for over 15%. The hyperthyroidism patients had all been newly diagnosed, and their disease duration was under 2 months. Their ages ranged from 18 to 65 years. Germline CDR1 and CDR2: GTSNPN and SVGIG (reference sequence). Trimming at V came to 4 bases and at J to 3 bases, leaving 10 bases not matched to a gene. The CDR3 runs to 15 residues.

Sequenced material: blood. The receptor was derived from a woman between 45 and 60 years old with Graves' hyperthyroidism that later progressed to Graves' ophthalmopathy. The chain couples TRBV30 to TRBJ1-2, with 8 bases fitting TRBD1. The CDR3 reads CAWTIYRGADYGYTF. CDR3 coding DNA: TGTGCCTGGACCATCTACAGGGGGGCGGACTATGGCTACACCTTC.